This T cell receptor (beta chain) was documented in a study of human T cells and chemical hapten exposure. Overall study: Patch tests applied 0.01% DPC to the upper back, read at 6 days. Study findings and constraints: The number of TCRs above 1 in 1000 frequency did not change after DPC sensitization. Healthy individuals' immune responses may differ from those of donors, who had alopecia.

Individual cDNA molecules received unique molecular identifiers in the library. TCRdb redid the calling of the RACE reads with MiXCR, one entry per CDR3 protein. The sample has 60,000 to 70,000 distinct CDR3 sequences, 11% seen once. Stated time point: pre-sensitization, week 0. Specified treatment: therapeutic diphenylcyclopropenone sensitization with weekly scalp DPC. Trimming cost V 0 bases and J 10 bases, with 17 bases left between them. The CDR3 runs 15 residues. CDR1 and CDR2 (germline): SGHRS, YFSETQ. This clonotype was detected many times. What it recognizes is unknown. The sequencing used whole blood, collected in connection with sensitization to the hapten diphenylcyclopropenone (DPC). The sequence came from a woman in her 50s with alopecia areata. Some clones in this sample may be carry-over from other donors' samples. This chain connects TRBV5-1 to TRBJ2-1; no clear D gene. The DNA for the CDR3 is TGCGCCAGCAGCTTGGGCGGCGGACCAACCCTGGAGCAGTTCTTC. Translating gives CASSLGGGPTLEQFF. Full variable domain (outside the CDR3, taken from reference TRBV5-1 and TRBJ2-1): KAGVTQTPRYLIKTRGQQVTLSCSPISGHRSVSWYQQTPGQGLQFLFEYFSETQRNKGNFPGRFSGRQFSNSRSEMNVSTLELGDSALYLCASSLGGGPTLEQFFGPGTRLTVL.